Presented here are 6 T cell receptor beta chains from one specimen sequenced in a study of blood T cell repertoires in COVID-19. Produced via immunoSEQ multiplex PCR; TCRdb's table is partial and in-frame only. Of around 250,000 clones in the sample, more than 75% were seen once. Input material: PBMCs or T cells enriched from blood (not recorded which). The receptors stem from a man aged 18 to 30 who had recovered from COVID-19.

The chain uses TRBV3-1 (or the pseudogene TRBV3-2) and TRBJ1-5; no definite D call. Per the germline V gene, CDR1 is LGHDT and CDR2 is YNNKEL (reference sequence). There are 15 residues in the CDR3. V was pared by 0 bases and J by 7 bases, with 13 bases between. The CDR3 spells CASSQDPGNRQPQHF. DNA of the CDR3: TGTGCCAGCAGCCAAGATCCGGGGAATCGCCAGCCCCAGCATTTT.

The chain recombines TRBV27 with TRBJ1-2; 7 bases align to TRBD1. This CDR3 contains 16 residues. With 5 bases clipped from V and 1 base from J, the junction kept 10 bases outside the gene matches. Germline CDR1 MNHEY, CDR2 SMNVEV (reference sequence). CDR3 nucleotide sequence: TGTGCCAGCAGTCCGCGGACAGGCCTTGATAACTATGGCTACACCTTC. Amino acids: CASSPRTGLDNYGYTF.

This chain uses TRBV10-2 with TRBJ1-2; TRBD1 is a possible D gene (5 bases). The CDR3 is 15 residues long. Trimming left V 6 bases short and J 3 bases short, with 17 bases between. Germline CDR1 reads WSHSY; CDR2 reads SAAADI. The CDR3 nucleotides read TGCGCCAGCAGCCCCAGGGCCCTAGGAGACTATGGCTACACCTTC. Translating it yields CASSPRALGDYGYTF.

This chain connects TRBV11-3 to TRBJ2-6; TRBD1 agrees at 7 bases. Germline CDR1 SGHNT, CDR2 YENEEA. V dropped 2 bases and J dropped 0; count of bases not matched to a gene: 7. The CDR3 is 18 amino acids. The CDR3 sequence is CASSLQSGQSSGANVLTF. In nucleotides, the CDR3 is TGTGCCAGCAGCTTACAATCGGGACAGAGCTCTGGGGCCAACGTCCTGACTTTC.

This chain links TRBV5-6 with TRBJ2-7, with 9 bases identical to TRBD1. The germline V gene encodes CDR1 SGHDT and CDR2 YYEEEE. CDR3 length equals 14 residues. J gave up 3 bases and V 2 bases, and 3 bases lay outside the gene matches. CDR3 DNA sequence: TGTGCCAGCAGCTTCGGGGACAGGGTCTACGAGCAGTACTTC. The encoded protein is CASSFGDRVYEQYF.

This clone occurred a few times. V and J are TRBV5-6 and TRBJ2-7; perhaps TRBD2 as D (5 bases). Germline V gives CDR1 SGHDT, CDR2 YYEEEE. Trimming cost V 3 bases and J 2 bases, with 15 bases left between them. The length of the CDR3 is 15 residues. The DNA for the CDR3 is TGTGCCAGCAGCTGGGAGCGGACGGGAACCTACGAGCAGTACTTC. Amino acids: CASSWERTGTYEQYF.